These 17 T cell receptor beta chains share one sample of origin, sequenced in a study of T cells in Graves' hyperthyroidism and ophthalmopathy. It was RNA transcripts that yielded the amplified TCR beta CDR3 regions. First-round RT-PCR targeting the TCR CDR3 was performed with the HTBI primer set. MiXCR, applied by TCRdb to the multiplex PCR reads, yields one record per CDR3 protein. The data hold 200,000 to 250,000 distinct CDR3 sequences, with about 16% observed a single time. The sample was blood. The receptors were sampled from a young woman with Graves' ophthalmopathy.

DNA for the CDR3: TGCGCCAGCAGCTCAGGTGGGATCAACTATGGCTACACCTTC. Translation: CASSSGGINYGYTF. The V gene is TRBV5-1, the J gene TRBJ1-2; D is uncertain. The ends were cut back, 3 bases at V and 2 bases at J, with 11 bases in the middle. From germline, CDR1 is SGHRS and CDR2 YFSETQ. CDR3 length: 14 amino acids.

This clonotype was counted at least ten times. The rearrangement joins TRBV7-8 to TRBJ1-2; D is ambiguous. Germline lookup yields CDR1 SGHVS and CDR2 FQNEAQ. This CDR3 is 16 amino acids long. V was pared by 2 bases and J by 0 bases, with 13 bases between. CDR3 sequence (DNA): TGTGCCAGCAGCTTACTCGGCGAGGCATCTAACTATGGCTACACCTTC. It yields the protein CASSLLGEASNYGYTF.

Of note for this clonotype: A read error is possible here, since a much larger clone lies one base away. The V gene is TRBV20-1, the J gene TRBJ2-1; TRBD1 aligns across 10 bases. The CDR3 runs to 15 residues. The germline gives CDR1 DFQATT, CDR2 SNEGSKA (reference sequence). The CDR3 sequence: CGARPTGGRHNEQFF. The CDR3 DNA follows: TGCGGTGCTAGGCCGACAGGGGGCCGCCACAATGAGCAGTTCTTC.

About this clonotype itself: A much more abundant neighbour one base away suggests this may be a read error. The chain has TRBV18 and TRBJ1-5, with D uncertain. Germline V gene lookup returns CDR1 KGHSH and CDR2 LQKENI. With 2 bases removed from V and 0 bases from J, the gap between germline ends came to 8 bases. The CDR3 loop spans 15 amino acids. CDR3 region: CASSPTMSSNQPQHF. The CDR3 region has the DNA TGTGCCAGCTCACCAACAATGAGTAGCAATCAGCCCCAGCATTTT.

CDR3 sequence reads: CSARAGTSGFEQFF. Written as DNA, the CDR3 is TGCAGTGCTAGAGCCGGGACTAGCGGATTTGAGCAGTTCTTC. V usage is TRBV20-1 and J usage is TRBJ2-1, with 11 nucleotides matching TRBD2. V gave up 1 base and J gave up 9 bases; unmatched junction bases: 5. Germline V gene lookup returns CDR1 DFQATT and CDR2 SNEGSKA (reference sequence). The CDR3 runs 14 residues.

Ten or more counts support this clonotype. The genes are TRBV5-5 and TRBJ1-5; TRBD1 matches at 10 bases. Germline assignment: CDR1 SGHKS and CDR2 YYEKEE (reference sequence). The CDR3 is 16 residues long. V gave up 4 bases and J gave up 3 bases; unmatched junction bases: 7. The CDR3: CASSPRTGGTNQPQHF. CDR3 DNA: TGTGCCAGCAGCCCCCGGACAGGGGGTACCAATCAGCCCCAGCATTTT. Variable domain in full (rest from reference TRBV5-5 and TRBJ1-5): DAGVTQSPTHLIKTRGQQVTLRCSPISGHKSVSWYQQVLGQGPQFIFQYYEKEERGRGNFPDRFSARQFPNYSSELNVNALLLGDSALYLCASSPRTGGTNQPQHFGDGTRLSIL.

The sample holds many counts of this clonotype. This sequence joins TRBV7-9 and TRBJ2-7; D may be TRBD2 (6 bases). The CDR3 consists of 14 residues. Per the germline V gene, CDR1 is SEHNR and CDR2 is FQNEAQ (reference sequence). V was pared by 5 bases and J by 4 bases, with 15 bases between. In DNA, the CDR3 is TGTGCCAGCAGCCCCGGACCTAGCGCGTACGAGCAGTACTTC. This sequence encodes CASSPGPSAYEQYF.

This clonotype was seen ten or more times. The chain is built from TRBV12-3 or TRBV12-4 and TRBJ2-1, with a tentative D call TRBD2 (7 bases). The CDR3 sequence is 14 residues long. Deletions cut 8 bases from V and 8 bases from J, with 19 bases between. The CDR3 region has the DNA TGTGCCAGCTTAAGGGGGGGCCCCAGGGATGAGCAGTTCTTC. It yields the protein CASLRGGPRDEQFF.

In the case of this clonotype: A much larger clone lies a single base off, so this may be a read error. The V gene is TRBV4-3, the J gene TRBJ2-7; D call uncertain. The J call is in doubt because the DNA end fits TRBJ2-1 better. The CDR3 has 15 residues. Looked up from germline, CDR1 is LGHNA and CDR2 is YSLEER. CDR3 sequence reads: CASSQERSDPYEQFF. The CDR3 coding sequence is TGCGCCAGCAGCCAAGAGAGGTCAGATCCCTACGAGCAGTTCTTC.

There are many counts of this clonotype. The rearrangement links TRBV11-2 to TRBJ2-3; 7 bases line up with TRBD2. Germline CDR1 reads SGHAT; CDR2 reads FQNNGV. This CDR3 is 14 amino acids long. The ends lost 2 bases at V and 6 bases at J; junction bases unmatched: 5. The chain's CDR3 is CASSLHAGADTQYF. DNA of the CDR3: TGTGCCAGCAGCTTACATGCGGGAGCGGATACGCAGTATTTT.

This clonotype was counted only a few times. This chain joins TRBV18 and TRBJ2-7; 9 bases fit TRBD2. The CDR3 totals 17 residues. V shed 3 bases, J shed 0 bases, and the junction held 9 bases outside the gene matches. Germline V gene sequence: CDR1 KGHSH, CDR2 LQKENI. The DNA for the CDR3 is TGTGCCAGCTCACCGTACCTGACTAGCGGAAACTCCTACGAGCAGTACTTC. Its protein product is CASSPYLTSGNSYEQYF.

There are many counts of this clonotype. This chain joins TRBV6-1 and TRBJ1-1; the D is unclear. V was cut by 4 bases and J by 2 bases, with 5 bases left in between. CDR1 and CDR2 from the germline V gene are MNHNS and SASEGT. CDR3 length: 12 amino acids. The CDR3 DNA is TGTGCCAGCAGTGGGGTAAACACTGAAGCTTTCTTT. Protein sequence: CASSGVNTEAFF.

The CDR3 DNA follows: TGTGCCAGCCAGGACAGGGCGGGGAACACTGAAGCTTTCTTT. Translating it yields CASQDRAGNTEAFF. The J gene is TRBJ1-1, the V gene TRBV2; 8 bases agree with TRBD1. Germline V gene data show CDR1 as SNHLY and CDR2 as FYNNEI. V shed 8 bases, J shed 1 base, and the junction held 6 bases outside the gene matches. CDR3 length: 14 amino acids.

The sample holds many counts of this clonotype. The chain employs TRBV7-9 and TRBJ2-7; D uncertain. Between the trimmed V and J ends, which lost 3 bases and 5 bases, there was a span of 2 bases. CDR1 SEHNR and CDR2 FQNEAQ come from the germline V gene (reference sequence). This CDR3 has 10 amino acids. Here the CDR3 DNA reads TGTGCCAGCAGCTTCAACGAGCAGTACTTC. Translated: CASSFNEQYF.

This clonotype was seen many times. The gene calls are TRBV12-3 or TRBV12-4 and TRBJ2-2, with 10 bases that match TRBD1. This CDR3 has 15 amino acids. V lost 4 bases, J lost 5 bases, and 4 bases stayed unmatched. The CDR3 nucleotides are TGTGCCAGCAGTTGGGGGACAGGGGTTACCGGGGAGCTGTTTTTT. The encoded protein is CASSWGTGVTGELFF.

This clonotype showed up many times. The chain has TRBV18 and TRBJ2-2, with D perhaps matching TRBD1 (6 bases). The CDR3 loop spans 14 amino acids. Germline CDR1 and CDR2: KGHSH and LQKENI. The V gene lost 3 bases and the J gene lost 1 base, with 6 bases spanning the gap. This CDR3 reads CASSPGQNTGELFF. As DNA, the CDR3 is TGTGCCAGCTCACCGGGACAGAACACCGGGGAGCTGTTTTTT.

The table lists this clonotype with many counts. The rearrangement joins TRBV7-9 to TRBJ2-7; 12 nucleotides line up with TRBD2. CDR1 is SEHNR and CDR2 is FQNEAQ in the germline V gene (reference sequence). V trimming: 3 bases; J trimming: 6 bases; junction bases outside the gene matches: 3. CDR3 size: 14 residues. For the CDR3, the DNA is TGTGCCAGCAGCTTCTCACTAGCGGGAGGCGAGCAGTACTTC. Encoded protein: CASSFSLAGGEQYF. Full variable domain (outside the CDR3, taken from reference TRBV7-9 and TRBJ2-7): DTGVSQNPRHKITKRGQNVTFRCDPISEHNRLYWYRQTLGQGPEFLTYFQNEAQLEKSRLLSDRFSAERPKGSFSTLEIQRTEQGDSAMYLCASSFSLAGGEQYFGPGTRLTVT.